The clone carrying this T cell receptor (beta chain) has only one observation. The entry originates in a study of blood T cell repertoires in COVID-19. This table comes from immunoSEQ multiplex PCR, and its TCRdb copy is limited to in-frame clones, with some not included. The sample includes under 450,000 clones, 87% seen only once; the top ten take approximately 3%. Sequencing input: PBMCs or T cells enriched from blood (not recorded which). The receptor was isolated from a woman in her twenties or thirties who had recovered from COVID-19.

The CDR3 DNA reads TGTGCCAGCAGCTCGCTACTAGCGGGGGGGTTACGGGAGCAGTTCTTC. Its translation: CASSSLLAGGLREQFF. This chain links TRBV7-6 with TRBJ2-1; TRBD2 matches at 13 bases. The ends lost 4 bases at V and 10 bases at J; junction bases unmatched: 10. CDR3 length equals 16 residues. Germline-derived CDR1 and CDR2 are SGHVS and FNYEAQ. The variable domain in full, completed from reference TRBV7-6 and TRBJ2-1, reads GAGVSQSPRYKVTKRGQDVALRCDPISGHVSLYWYRQALGQGPEFLTYFNYEAQQDKSGLPNDRFSAERPEGSISTLTIQRTEQRDSAMYRCASSSLLAGGLREQFFGPGTRLTVL.